This TCR beta chain appears in the sequencing data of a study of cytomegalovirus exposure and HLA in healthy donors. The CDR3 has 14 amino acids. Germline trimming cut 3 bases from V and 5 bases from J; bases unmatched to any gene: 6. CDR1 and CDR2 (germline): SGDLS, YYNGEE. The PCR made use of 60 Vbeta and 13 Jbeta primers. Using immunoSEQ multiplex PCR, the repertoire was profiled, and TCRdb retains in-frame clones only, with some absent. The table has roughly 100,000 clones, about 83% seen once. Details on this clone: The antigen is not known.

Points from the study as a whole: Follow-up analysis seemed to connect common viral pathogens with several of the most significant clusters identified.

This receptor was taken from a woman in her late teens or twenties in good health and CMV-seropositive. Input material: PBMCs. The rearrangement joins TRBV9 to TRBJ2-3, with 7 bases lining up with TRBD2. CDR3 in DNA: TGTGCCAGCAGCGCCGGGGGGTCTTTAGATACGCAGTATTTT. Translating it yields CASSAGGSLDTQYF.